This T cell receptor beta chain was identified in a study of blood T cell repertoires in COVID-19. About the research overall: Samples representing acute and convalescent COVID-19 were sourced from the United States, Italy and Spain. T cells, B-cell-depleted T cells, or PBMCs supplied cDNA or gDNA.

The CDR3 sequence is 14 residues long. Trimming took off 4 bases at V and 7 bases at J, with 17 bases between the two ends. Germline loops: CDR1 SGHDT, CDR2 YYEEEE. In the original analysis: Estimates of nucleated cell counts were drawn from the amplification of reference gene primers. The method was immunoSEQ multiplex PCR; TCRdb's version includes in-frame clones alone and lacks a portion of them. The DNA gave D and trimming, while V, J and clone size come from that table. The sample has 130,000 to 150,000 clones; approximately 84% are singletons. The receptor was isolated from a human donor with acute or convalescent COVID-19. The donor label of this sample is uncertain. The sample consisted of peripheral blood. This rearrangement joins TRBV5-6 to TRBJ1-1; D is possibly TRBD1 (6 bases). The CDR3 is CASSRPDRTFEAFF. In DNA, the CDR3 is TGTGCCAGCAGCCGCCCGGACAGAACCTTTGAAGCTTTCTTT.